This T cell receptor (beta chain) comes out of a study of OX40 agonist ivuxolimab in advanced cancers. About the investigation overall: Ivuxolimab was a fully human IgG2 agonistic monoclonal antibody targeting the costimulatory receptor OX40 (CD134). A male proportion of around 81% and a mean age of approximately 60 years, ranging from 23 to 79, were recorded for the dose-escalation cohort. The purpose of peripheral TCRbeta sequencing was to test whether ivuxolimab changed TCR sequence diversity and led to clonal T-cell expansion. Of the roughly 51 dose-escalation patients, hepatocellular carcinoma was present in around 20, melanoma in roughly 15, renal cell carcinoma in 9 and head and neck cancer in 9. The paper reports the monotherapy dose-escalation portion (N of about 50 patients) of the phase I ivuxolimab trial. Prior anti-PD-1, anti-PD-L1 or anti-CTLA-4 therapy was permitted, and 30% to 45% of dose-escalation patients had received checkpoint inhibitors. Intravenous ivuxolimab was administered to patients every 2 weeks at six dose levels: 0.01, 0.1, 0.3, 1.5, 3 and 10 mg/kg. Three dose-escalation patients achieved partial responses, one with hepatocellular carcinoma and two with cutaneous melanoma. The paper's findings and limits, for the study overall: At doses of 0.1 to 3.0 mg/kg, clonal expansion of both CD4+ and CD8+ blood T cells was observed from baseline to week 6. Which antigens the clonally expanded peripheral T cells were specific for was not determined. Partial responders in the 0.1-3.0 mg/kg groups had among the lowest normalized peripheral clonal expansion, especially among CD8+ T cells. After ivuxolimab, CD8+ T cells had more expanded clones than CD4+ T cells on average. Low levels of normalized T-cell clonal expansion were also seen in some patients who did not respond.

To sequence the TCRbeta CDR3 region, genomic DNA was isolated from the sorted cells. The immunoSEQ Assay was used for sequencing of TCRbeta CDR3 regions. This immuneACCESS table, as held by TCRdb, lists in-frame sequences with V and J called but not all clones. Of the missing ones, under half trace to an unresolved V gene in checked studies; the others have no known cause. Within this sample are approximately 26,000 clones, with about four fifths of them counted one time only. The leading ten clones occupy around 10% of the sample. The trial excluded patients who had a history of autoimmune disease or who were on systemic immunosuppression. Peripheral blood for TCR sequencing was collected from all dose cohorts at baseline, on cycle 4 day 1, and on cycle 7 day 1. The samples were drawn from a first-in-human, open-label, multicenter phase I dose-escalation trial of ivuxolimab. Adults with locally advanced or metastatic melanoma, renal cell, hepatocellular, or head and neck squamous cell carcinoma were enrolled in the trial. Before TCR sequencing, CD4+ and CD8+ T cells were separately sorted from peripheral blood.

As regards this clone: There is no known antigen for this receptor. No base qualities exist here, and no much larger clone lies one base off it.

CDR1 and CDR2, per the germline V gene, are SGHDN and FVKESK. The CDR3 numbers 19 residues from cysteine through phenylalanine. The DNA shown is the 57-base CDR3, in frame from base 1. For this chain, trimming is 0 bases at the V end and 5 bases at the J end, and the number of junction bases without a gene match is 15. Source: CD4+ or CD8+ T cells sorted from blood, taken in a trial of the OX40 agonist ivuxolimab. The TCR originated in an adult with an advanced solid tumor such as melanoma, head and neck, liver or kidney cancer. The V and J genes are TRBV14 and TRBJ1-1; TRBD1 aligns with 10 central bases. The bases are TGTGCCAGCAGCCAAGATCTAGTCTACGGACAGGGGGTGGGGACTGAAGCTTTCTTT. This is translated as CASSQDLVYGQGVGTEAFF.